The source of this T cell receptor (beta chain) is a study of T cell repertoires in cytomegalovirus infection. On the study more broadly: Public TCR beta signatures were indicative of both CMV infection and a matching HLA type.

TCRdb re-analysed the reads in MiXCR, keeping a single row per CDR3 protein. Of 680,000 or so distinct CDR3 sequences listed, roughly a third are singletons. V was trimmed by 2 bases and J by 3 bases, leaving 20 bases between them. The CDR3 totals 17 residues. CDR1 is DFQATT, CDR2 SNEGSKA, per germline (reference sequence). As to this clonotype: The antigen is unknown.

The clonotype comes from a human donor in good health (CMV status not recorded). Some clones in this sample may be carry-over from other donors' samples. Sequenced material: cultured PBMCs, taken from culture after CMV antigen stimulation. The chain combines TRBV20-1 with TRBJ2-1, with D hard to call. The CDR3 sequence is CSARLVGIGRHYNEQFF. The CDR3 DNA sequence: TGCAGTGCTAGATTGGTGGGAATTGGACGACACTACAATGAGCAGTTCTTC.